The 23 T cell receptor beta chains below all came from one sample that was sequenced in a study of blood T cell repertoires in COVID-19. Sequencing used immunoSEQ multiplex PCR; TCRdb keeps in-frame clones, though not all of them. The sample records roughly 250,000 clones, less than 90% being singletons. The specimen sequenced was peripheral blood. The receptors come from a man aged 60 to 75 who had recovered from COVID-19.

The CDR3 loop is CASSYLRTGTFF. CDR3 coding DNA: TGTGCCAGCAGTTACCTTAGGACAGGAACGTTCTTC. The chain uses TRBV6-2 or TRBV6-3 and TRBJ2-1, with 7 bases lining up with TRBD1. V was clipped by 2 bases and J by 15 bases; unmatched bases: 7. This CDR3 is 12 amino acids long. Germline-derived CDR1 and CDR2 are MNHEY and SVGEGT.

This clone occurred a few times. DNA of the CDR3: TGTGCCAGCAGTTTCGGGGATCCCTACGAGCAGTACTTC. Its translation: CASSFGDPYEQYF. V usage is TRBV12-3 or TRBV12-4 and J usage is TRBJ2-7; maybe TRBD2 (5 bases). V gave up 3 bases and J gave up 2 bases, with 8 bases separating them. CDR3 length equals 13 residues.

The chain employs TRBV7-9 and TRBJ1-2, with a possible D match to TRBD1 (5 bases). Trimming pared 5 bases from V and 4 bases from J, leaving 17 bases between. The CDR3 is made up of 15 amino acids. CDR1 and CDR2 from the germline V gene are SEHNR and FQNEAQ (reference sequence). CDR3 sequence: CASSTRQPPLYGYTF. Here the CDR3 DNA reads TGTGCCAGCAGCACGCGACAGCCTCCCCTCTATGGCTACACCTTC.

The genes are TRBV7-8 and TRBJ2-1, with D unclear. The CDR3 runs to 14 residues. Trimming stripped 4 bases from V and 1 base from J, with 8 bases between. The germline gives CDR1 SGHVS, CDR2 FQNEAQ. The CDR3 region is CASSSSRSYNEQFF. CDR3 coding DNA: TGTGCCAGCAGCTCATCCAGATCCTACAATGAGCAGTTCTTC.

V usage is TRBV5-6 and J usage is TRBJ2-1, with D unclear. The CDR3 contains 14 residues. Germline V gives CDR1 SGHDT, CDR2 YYEEEE. V lost 2 bases to trimming and J lost 5 bases, with 11 bases between them. CDR3 coding DNA: TGTGCCAGCAGCTTAGTTCCACAGCACAATGAGCAGTTCTTC. Translated: CASSLVPQHNEQFF.

This clone was counted a single time. The rearrangement uses TRBV6-1 and TRBJ1-5, with D uncertain. CDR1 MNHNS and CDR2 SASEGT come from the germline V gene. Trimming took off 2 bases at V and 0 bases at J, with 8 bases between the two ends. The length of the CDR3 is 15 residues. The DNA for the CDR3 is TGTGCCAGCAGTGAAACAGCCTATAGCAATCAGCCCCAGCATTTT. Protein: CASSETAYSNQPQHF.

The rearrangement links TRBV5-4 to TRBJ2-1, with D unresolved. Between the trimmed V and J ends, which lost 1 base and 2 bases, there was a span of 7 bases. The germline V gene encodes CDR1 SGHNT and CDR2 YYREEE (reference sequence). The CDR3 runs 14 residues. The CDR3 DNA sequence: TGTGCCAGCAGCTTGAACAGAGCCTACAATGAGCAGTTCTTC. It is translated as CASSLNRAYNEQFF.

The chain couples TRBV7-3 to TRBJ1-3, with 7 bases matching TRBD1. V lost 2 bases, J lost 0 bases, and 4 bases stayed unmatched. Germline V gives CDR1 SGHTA, CDR2 FQGTGA. The CDR3 consists of 16 residues. CDR3 DNA sequence: TGTGCCAGCAGCTTAGGGGACAGCCGCTCTGGAAACACCATATATTTT. This translates into CASSLGDSRSGNTIYF.

CDR3 nucleotides: TGTGCCTGGAGAGTGGGAGGAGGGGAGACCCAGTACTTC. It specifies CAWRVGGGETQYF. The chain links TRBV30 to TRBJ2-5, with D possibly being TRBD2 (6 bases). Trimming cost V 3 bases and J 5 bases, with 13 bases left between them. Germline CDR1 is GTSNPN and CDR2 is SVGIG (reference sequence). This CDR3 is 13 amino acids long.

The chain combines TRBV18 with TRBJ2-3; 8 bases map to TRBD2. The V gene's germline CDR1 is KGHSH and CDR2 LQKENI. The CDR3 is 13 residues long. After removal of 3 bases from V and 11 bases from J, the junction contained 7 bases not matched to a gene. The CDR3 is CASSPSGGLEQYF. CDR3 DNA sequence: TGTGCCAGCTCACCTTCGGGGGGGCTGGAGCAGTATTTT.

The rearrangement joins TRBV2 to TRBJ1-5; maybe TRBD1 (5 bases). The CDR3 runs to 15 residues. Germline CDR1 SNHLY, CDR2 FYNNEI. Trimming stripped 5 bases from V and 0 bases from J, with 11 bases between. CDR3 protein: CASSMGRDSNQPQHF. CDR3 DNA: TGTGCCAGCAGTATGGGCAGGGATAGCAATCAGCCCCAGCATTTT.

The chain uses TRBV19 and TRBJ1-6; D unclear. There are 17 residues in the CDR3. Germline V gene data show CDR1 as LNHDA and CDR2 as SQIVND (reference sequence). V was shortened by 2 bases and J by 0 bases, with 11 bases between the two germline ends. The CDR3 region is CASSILAASSYNSPLHF. Here the CDR3 DNA reads TGTGCCAGTAGTATACTGGCAGCGAGCTCCTATAATTCACCCCTCCACTTT.

The J gene is TRBJ2-7, the V gene TRBV7-2; possible D gene TRBD2, 5 bases. The CDR3 sequence is 12 residues long. Germline CDR1 SGHTA, CDR2 FQGNSA. V shed 5 bases and J shed 7 bases, with 12 bases lying between them. The CDR3 bases are TGTGCCAGCAGCCTCGGACCGGGGGAGCAGTACTTC. This codes for CASSLGPGEQYF.

This sequence joins TRBV24-1 and TRBJ1-1, with TRBD1 identical over 8 bases. The V segment lost 4 bases and the J segment 10 bases; nucleotides outside the gene matches: 7. From germline, CDR1 is KGHDR and CDR2 SFDVKD. The CDR3 is 13 residues long. CDR3 protein: CATSDWDRPLAFF. Written as DNA, the CDR3 is TGTGCCACCAGTGACTGGGACAGGCCACTAGCTTTCTTT.

The chain uses TRBV7-6 and TRBJ2-2, with D tentatively TRBD2 (5 bases). V was pared by 4 bases and J by 0 bases, with 12 bases between. Germline V CDR1 and CDR2: SGHVS, FNYEAQ. This CDR3 is built from 16 residues. CDR3 amino acids: CASSSTPGANTGELFF. CDR3 nucleotide sequence: TGTGCCAGCAGCTCAACCCCCGGGGCGAACACCGGGGAGCTGTTTTTT.

J is TRBJ2-3 and V is TRBV20-1, with 8 bases identical to TRBD2. The germline V gene has CDR1 DFQATT and CDR2 SNEGSKA (reference sequence). The CDR3 is 14 amino acids. Trimming at V came to 6 bases and at J to 4 bases, leaving 9 bases not matched to a gene. DNA for the CDR3: TGCAGTGCCAGTAGCGGGGATGCCGCAGATACGCAGTATTTT. Amino acids: CSASSGDAADTQYF.

V gene TRBV14 combines with J gene TRBJ1-1; D perhaps matches TRBD1 (5 bases). CDR3 length: 16 residues. V shed 4 bases and J shed 7 bases, with 22 bases lying between them. Germline V CDR1 and CDR2: SGHDN, FVKESK. The CDR3 nucleotides read TGTGCCAGCAGCCTCTTTGGCGGGGCCCTTGGTGATGAAGCTTTCTTT. Protein: CASSLFGGALGDEAFF. Complete variable domain (other parts from reference TRBV14 and TRBJ1-1): EAGVTQFPSHSVIEKGQTVTLRCDPISGHDNLYWYRRVMGKEIKFLLHFVKESKQDESGMPNNRFLAERTGGTYSTLKVQPAELEDSGVYFCASSLFGGALGDEAFFGQGTRLTVV.

The chain recombines TRBV30 with TRBJ2-7, with TRBD1 identical over 7 bases. The length of the CDR3 is 12 residues. Trimming at V came to 4 bases and at J to 2 bases, leaving 2 bases not matched to a gene. Germline V gene lookup returns CDR1 GTSNPN and CDR2 SVGIG (reference sequence). CDR3: CAWTQGAYEQYF. The DNA for the CDR3 is TGTGCCTGGACCCAGGGGGCCTACGAGCAGTACTTC.

The gene calls are TRBV6-6 and TRBJ1-6; 9 nucleotides line up with TRBD1. Germline V lookup: CDR1 MNHNY, CDR2 SVGAGI (reference sequence). CDR3 length: 16 amino acids. Germline trimming cut 5 bases from V and 3 bases from J; bases unmatched to any gene: 5. The CDR3 DNA is TGTGCCAGCAGTGGACAGGGGCTCTACTATAATTCACCCCTCCACTTT. This encodes CASSGQGLYYNSPLHF.

The chain employs TRBV6-1 and TRBJ2-3; the D gene is possibly TRBD2 (5 bases). V lost 1 base and J 2 bases, leaving 13 bases between the germline ends. This CDR3 spans 16 amino acids. The germline gives CDR1 MNHNS, CDR2 SASEGT. The CDR3 loop is CASSEGTRRPTDTQYF. The CDR3 DNA reads TGTGCCAGCAGTGAAGGGACTCGAAGGCCCACAGATACGCAGTATTTT.

CDR3: CASSPRRISETQYF. The CDR3, as DNA: TGTGCCAGTAGCCCGCGGAGAATTTCGGAGACCCAGTACTTC. The V gene is TRBV19, the J gene TRBJ2-5; D remains ambiguous. CDR3 length: 14 amino acids. Per the germline V gene, CDR1 is LNHDA and CDR2 is SQIVND (reference sequence). Trimming left V 6 bases short and J 5 bases short, with 16 bases between.

V gene TRBV12-3 or TRBV12-4 combines with J gene TRBJ2-7; 7 bases are shared with TRBD2. The CDR3 contains 12 residues. Trimming took 6 bases from V and 3 from J; bases not matched to a gene: 2. In DNA, the CDR3 is TGTGCCAGCAGCCTAGCGGACTACGAGCAGTACTTC. Translated, it gives CASSLADYEQYF.

This chain joins TRBV12-5 and TRBJ1-4; perhaps TRBD1 as D (6 bases). CDR1 is LGHNT and CDR2 is FRNRAP in the germline V gene. The CDR3 length is 14 residues. Between the trimmed V and J ends, which lost 0 bases and 8 bases, there was a span of 10 bases. For the CDR3, the DNA is TGTGCTAGTGGTTTGGTAGAGGGGGGGGAAAAACTGTTTTTT. This encodes CASGLVEGGEKLFF.